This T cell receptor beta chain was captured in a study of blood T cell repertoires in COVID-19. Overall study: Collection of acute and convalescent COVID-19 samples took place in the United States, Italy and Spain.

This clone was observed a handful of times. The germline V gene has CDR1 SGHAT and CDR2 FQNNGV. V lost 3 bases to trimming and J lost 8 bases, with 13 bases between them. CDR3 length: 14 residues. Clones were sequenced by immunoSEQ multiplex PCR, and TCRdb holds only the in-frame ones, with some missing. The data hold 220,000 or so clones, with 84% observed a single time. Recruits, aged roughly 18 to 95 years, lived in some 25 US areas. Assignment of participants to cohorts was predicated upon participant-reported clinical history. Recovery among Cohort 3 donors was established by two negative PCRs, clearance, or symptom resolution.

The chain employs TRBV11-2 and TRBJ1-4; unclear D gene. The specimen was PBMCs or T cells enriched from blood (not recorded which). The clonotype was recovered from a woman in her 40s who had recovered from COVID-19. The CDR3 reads CASSLRTYSEKLFF. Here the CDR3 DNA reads TGTGCCAGCAGCTTGCGGACTTATTCCGAAAAACTGTTTTTT.